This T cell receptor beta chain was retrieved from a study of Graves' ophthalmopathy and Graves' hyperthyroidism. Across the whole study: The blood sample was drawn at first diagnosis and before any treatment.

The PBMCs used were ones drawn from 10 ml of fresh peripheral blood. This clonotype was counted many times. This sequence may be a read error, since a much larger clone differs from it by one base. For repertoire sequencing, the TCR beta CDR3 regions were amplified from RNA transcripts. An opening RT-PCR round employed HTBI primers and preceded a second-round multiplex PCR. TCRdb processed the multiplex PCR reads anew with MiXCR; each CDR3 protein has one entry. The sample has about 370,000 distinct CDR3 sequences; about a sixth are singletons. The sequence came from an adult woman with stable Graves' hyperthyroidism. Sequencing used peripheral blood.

The CDR3, as DNA: TGTGCCAGCAGTCAAGGGGGCTTTGGCAATCAGTCCCAGCATTTT. Translation: CASSQGGFGNQSQHF. The rearrangement uses TRBV6-1 and TRBJ1-5; 7 nucleotides line up with TRBD1. Germline V CDR1 and CDR2: MNHNS, SASEGT. This CDR3 is built from 15 residues.